Shown below are 7 T cell receptor beta chains from a single sample sequenced in a study of T cells after yellow fever vaccination. From the 5' RACE reads, TCRdb called clonotypes with MiXCR, one entry per CDR3 protein. Among 400,000 to 650,000 distinct CDR3 sequences listed, 21% were seen once. Material: PBMCs, obtained approximately 20 days after the first yellow fever vaccination. These receptors were collected from a man aged 18-30 years who received the YFV17D yellow fever vaccine.

This clonotype was observed a few times. The V and J genes are TRBV3-1 and TRBJ2-7, with D hard to call. The ends were cut back, 1 base at V and 3 bases at J, with 10 bases in the middle. Germline assignment: CDR1 LGHDT and CDR2 YNNKEL (reference sequence). CDR3 length: 14 residues. CDR3: CASSQANGFYEQYF. CDR3 bases: TGTGCCAGCAGCCAAGCAAACGGATTCTACGAGCAGTACTTC.

This sequence joins TRBV19 and TRBJ2-7; either TRBD1 or TRBD2 may supply D (5 bases each). The V gene's germline CDR1 is LNHDA and CDR2 SQIVND (reference sequence). Trimming cost V 6 bases and J 0 bases, with 18 bases left between them. The CDR3 loop spans 16 amino acids. CDR3 coding DNA: TGTGCCAGTAGCACTTGGCTGCCAGGGAGCTCCTACGAGCAGTACTTC. Translating it yields CASSTWLPGSSYEQYF.

The CDR3 spells CASSVMSVASFYTF. The CDR3 DNA sequence: TGTGCCAGCAGCGTAATGTCGGTTGCAAGTTTCTACACCTTC. This rearrangement joins TRBV9 to TRBJ1-2; D is ambiguous. Between the trimmed V and J ends, which lost 1 base and 10 bases, there was a span of 17 bases. From germline, CDR1 is SGDLS and CDR2 YYNGEE. The CDR3 extends over 14 amino acids. Full variable domain (outside the CDR3, taken from reference TRBV9 and TRBJ1-2): DSGVTQTPKHLITATGQRVTLRCSPRSGDLSVYWYQQSLDQGLQFLIQYYNGEERAKGNILERFSAQQFPDLHSELNLSSLELGDSALYFCASSVMSVASFYTFGSGTRLTVV.

The chain has TRBV29-1 and TRBJ2-2; weak D call: TRBD1 (5 bases). This CDR3 has 14 amino acids. V lost 4 bases, J lost 1 base, and 10 bases lay in between. Germline V gene data show CDR1 as SQVTM and CDR2 as ANQGSEA. The CDR3 reads CSVGGTGNTGELFF. The CDR3 DNA reads TGCAGCGTTGGCGGTACAGGGAACACCGGGGAGCTGTTTTTT.

The rearrangement links TRBV7-2 to TRBJ2-5; D unclear. Trimming cost V 5 bases and J 7 bases, with 20 bases left between them. From germline, CDR1 is SGHTA and CDR2 FQGNSA. This CDR3 has 15 amino acids. CDR3: CASSPLSSSFGTQYF. CDR3 nucleotides: TGTGCCAGCAGCCCCCTTAGCAGTTCCTTCGGGACCCAGTACTTC.

In this sample, this clonotype turned up a few times. CDR3: CASSLGGQGASDTQYF. DNA for the CDR3: TGTGCCAGCAGCTTAGGGGGACAGGGGGCATCGGATACGCAGTATTTT. The V call is TRBV7-2, the J call TRBJ2-3, with 12 bases identical to TRBD1. The J segment lost 6 bases and the V segment lost 1 base, leaving 5 bases of the junction unmatched. Germline V gene lookup returns CDR1 SGHTA and CDR2 FQGNSA. The CDR3 runs 16 residues.

J is TRBJ2-2 and V is TRBV10-3; 14 nucleotides match TRBD2. Germline V gene lookup returns CDR1 ENHRY and CDR2 SYGVKD. The CDR3 has 16 residues. Trimming removed 8 bases from V and 5 bases from J; junction bases left unmatched: 7. The CDR3 sequence is CAIGTSGGWGTGELFF. The CDR3 bases are TGTGCCATCGGGACTAGCGGGGGATGGGGGACCGGGGAGCTGTTTTTT.